This entry features one T cell receptor beta chain sequence. Its antigen is unidentified. Donors were systemically healthy Caucasian individuals from Russia aged roughly 6 to 100 years. This specimen belongs to a study of blood T cells in healthy people across ages. The CDR3 extends over 15 amino acids. Germline loops: CDR1 DFQATT, CDR2 SNEGSKA (reference sequence). Trimming shortened V by 0 bases and J by 3 bases, and 15 bases separated the two germline ends. A second PCR of 7 to 11 cycles used a sample-barcoded 5' primer and a J-beta primer mix. TCRdb redid the calling of the 5' RACE reads with MiXCR, one entry per CDR3 protein. This sample has 910,000 or so distinct CDR3 sequences; just over 50% occur once, and the top ten carry over 20%. General observations from the study: A roughly linear fall in TCR beta diversity per million T cells was seen with increasing age. It was held that diversity estimates obtained from one million T cells represented underestimates.

The source is a woman between 55 and 75 years old in good health. The V gene is TRBV20-1, the J gene TRBJ2-7; tentative D call: TRBD2 (5 bases). The sequencing input was blood. The CDR3 DNA is TGCAGTGCTAGAGATCTCAGCGGCGTGAACTACGAGCAGTACTTC. Protein sequence: CSARDLSGVNYEQYF.